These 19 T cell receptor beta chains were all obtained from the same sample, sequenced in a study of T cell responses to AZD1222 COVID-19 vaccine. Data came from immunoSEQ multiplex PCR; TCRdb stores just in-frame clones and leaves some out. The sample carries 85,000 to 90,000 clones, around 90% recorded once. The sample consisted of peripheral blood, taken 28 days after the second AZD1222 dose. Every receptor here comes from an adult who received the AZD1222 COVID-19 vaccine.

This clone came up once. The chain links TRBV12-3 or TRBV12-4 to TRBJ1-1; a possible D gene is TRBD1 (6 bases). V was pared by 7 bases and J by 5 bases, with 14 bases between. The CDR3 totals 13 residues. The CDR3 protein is CASTLRGGTEAFF. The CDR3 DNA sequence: TGTGCCAGCACCCTGAGAGGGGGGACTGAAGCTTTCTTT.

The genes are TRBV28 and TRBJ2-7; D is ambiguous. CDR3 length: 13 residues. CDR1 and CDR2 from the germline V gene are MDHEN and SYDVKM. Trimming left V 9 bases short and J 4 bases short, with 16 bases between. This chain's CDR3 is CASLKSAPYEQYF. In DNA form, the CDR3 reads TGTGCCAGTTTAAAGTCCGCCCCTTACGAGCAGTACTTC.

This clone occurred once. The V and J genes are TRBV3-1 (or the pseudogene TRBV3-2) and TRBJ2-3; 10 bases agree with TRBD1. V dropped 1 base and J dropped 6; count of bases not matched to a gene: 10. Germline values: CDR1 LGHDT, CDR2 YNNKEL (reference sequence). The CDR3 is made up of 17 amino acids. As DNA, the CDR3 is TGTGCCAGCAGCCAAGTTTATCGGACAGGGGGTGGGGATACGCAGTATTTT. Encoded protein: CASSQVYRTGGGDTQYF.

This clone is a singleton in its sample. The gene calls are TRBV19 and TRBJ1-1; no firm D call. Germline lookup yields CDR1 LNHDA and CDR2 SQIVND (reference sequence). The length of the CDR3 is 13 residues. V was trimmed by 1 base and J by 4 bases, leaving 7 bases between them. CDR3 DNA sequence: TGTGCCAGTAGTATAGGGGTGGGCACTGAAGCTTTCTTT. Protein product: CASSIGVGTEAFF.

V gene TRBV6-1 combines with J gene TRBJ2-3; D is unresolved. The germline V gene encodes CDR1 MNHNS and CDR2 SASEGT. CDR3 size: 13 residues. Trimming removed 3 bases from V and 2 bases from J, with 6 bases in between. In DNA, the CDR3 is TGTGCCAGCAGTGACAGGTTCACAGATACGCAGTATTTT. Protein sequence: CASSDRFTDTQYF.

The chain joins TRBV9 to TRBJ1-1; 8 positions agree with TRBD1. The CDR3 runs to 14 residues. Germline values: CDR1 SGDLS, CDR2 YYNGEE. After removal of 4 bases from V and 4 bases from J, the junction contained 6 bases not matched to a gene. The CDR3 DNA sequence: TGTGCCAGCAGCTCATCAGGGGGCCTCACTGAAGCTTTCTTT. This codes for CASSSSGGLTEAFF.

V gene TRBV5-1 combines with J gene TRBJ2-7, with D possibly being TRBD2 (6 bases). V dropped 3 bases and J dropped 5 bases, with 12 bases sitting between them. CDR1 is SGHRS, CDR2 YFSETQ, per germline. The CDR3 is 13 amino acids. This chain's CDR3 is CASSWGVLDEQYF. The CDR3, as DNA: TGCGCCAGCAGCTGGGGGGTTTTGGACGAGCAGTACTTC.

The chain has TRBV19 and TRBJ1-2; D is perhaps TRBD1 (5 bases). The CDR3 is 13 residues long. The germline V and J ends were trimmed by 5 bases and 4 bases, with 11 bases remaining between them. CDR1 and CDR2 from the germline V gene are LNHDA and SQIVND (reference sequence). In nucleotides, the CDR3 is TGTGCCAGTAGTTTCGGGGGTGGCTATGGCTACACCTTC. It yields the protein CASSFGGGYGYTF.

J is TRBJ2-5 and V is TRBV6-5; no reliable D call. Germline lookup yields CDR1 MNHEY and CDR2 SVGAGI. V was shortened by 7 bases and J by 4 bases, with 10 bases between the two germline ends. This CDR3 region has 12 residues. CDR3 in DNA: TGTGCCAGCACCACCCCAGGAGAGACCCAGTACTTC. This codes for CASTTPGETQYF.

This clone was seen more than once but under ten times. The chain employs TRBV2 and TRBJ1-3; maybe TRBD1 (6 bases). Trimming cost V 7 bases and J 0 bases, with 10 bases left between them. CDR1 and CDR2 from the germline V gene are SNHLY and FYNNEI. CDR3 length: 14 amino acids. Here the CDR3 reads CASITGRSGNTIYF. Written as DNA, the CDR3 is TGTGCCAGCATAACAGGGCGCTCTGGAAACACCATATATTTT.

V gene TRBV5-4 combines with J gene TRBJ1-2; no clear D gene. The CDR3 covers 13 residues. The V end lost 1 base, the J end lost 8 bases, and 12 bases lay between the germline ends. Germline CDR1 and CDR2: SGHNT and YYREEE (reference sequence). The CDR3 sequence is CASSLRSSRGYTF. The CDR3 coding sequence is TGTGCCAGCAGCTTGCGCAGTAGTAGGGGCTACACCTTC. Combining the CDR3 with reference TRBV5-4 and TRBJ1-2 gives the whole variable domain ETGVTQSPTHLIKTRGQQVTLRCSSQSGHNTVSWYQQALGQGPQFIFQYYREEENGRGNFPPRFSGLQFPNYSSELNVNALELDDSALYLCASSLRSSRGYTFGSGTRLTVV.

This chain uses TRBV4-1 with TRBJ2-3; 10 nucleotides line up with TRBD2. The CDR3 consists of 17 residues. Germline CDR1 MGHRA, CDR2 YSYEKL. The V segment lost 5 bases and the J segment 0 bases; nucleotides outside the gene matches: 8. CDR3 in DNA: TGCGCCAGCAGCGTAGCGGGGGGAGCATCTAGCACAGATACGCAGTATTTT. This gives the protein CASSVAGGASSTDTQYF.

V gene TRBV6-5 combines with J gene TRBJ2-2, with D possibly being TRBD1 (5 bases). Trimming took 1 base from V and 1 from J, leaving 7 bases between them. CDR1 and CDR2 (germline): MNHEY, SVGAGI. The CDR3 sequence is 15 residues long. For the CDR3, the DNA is TGTGCCAGCAGTTACTGGCAGGGGAACACCGGGGAGCTGTTTTTT. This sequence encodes CASSYWQGNTGELFF.

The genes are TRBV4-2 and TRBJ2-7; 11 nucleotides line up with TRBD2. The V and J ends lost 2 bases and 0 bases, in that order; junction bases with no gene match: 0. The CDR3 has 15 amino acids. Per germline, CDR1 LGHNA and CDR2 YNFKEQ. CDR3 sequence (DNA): TGTGCCAGCAGCCAAACTAGCGGGAGCTCCTACGAGCAGTACTTC. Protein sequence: CASSQTSGSSYEQYF.

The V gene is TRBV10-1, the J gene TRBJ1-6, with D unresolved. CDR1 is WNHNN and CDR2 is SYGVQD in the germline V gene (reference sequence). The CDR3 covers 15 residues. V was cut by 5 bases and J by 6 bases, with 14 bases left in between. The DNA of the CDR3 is TGCGCCAGCAGTTCCGGACCGGGGATTAATTCACCCCTCCACTTT. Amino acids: CASSSGPGINSPLHF.

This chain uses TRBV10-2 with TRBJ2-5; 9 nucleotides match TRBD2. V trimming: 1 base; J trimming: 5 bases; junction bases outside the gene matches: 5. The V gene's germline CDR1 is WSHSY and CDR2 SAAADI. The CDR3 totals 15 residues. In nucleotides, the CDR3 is TGCGCCAGCAGTGAGTTTGTAGCGGGGGTTGAGACCCAGTACTTC. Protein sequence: CASSEFVAGVETQYF.

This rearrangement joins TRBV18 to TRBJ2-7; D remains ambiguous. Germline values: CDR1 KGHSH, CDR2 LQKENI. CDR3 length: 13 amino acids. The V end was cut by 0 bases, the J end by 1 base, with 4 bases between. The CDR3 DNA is TGTGCCAGCTCACCACCCGGGTCCTACGAGCAGTACTTC. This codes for CASSPPGSYEQYF.

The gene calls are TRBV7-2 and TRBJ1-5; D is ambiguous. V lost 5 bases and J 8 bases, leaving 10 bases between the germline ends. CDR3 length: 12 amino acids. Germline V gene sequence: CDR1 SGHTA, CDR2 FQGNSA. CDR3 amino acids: CASSQPPEPQHF. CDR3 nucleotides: TGTGCCAGCAGCCAACCACCCGAGCCCCAGCATTTT.

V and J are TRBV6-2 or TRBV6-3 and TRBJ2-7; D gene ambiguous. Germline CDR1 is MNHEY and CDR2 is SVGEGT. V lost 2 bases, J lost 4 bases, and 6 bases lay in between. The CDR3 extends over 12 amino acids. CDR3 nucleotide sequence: TGTGCCAGCAGTTACGTGGTTTACGAGCAGTACTTC. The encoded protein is CASSYVVYEQYF.